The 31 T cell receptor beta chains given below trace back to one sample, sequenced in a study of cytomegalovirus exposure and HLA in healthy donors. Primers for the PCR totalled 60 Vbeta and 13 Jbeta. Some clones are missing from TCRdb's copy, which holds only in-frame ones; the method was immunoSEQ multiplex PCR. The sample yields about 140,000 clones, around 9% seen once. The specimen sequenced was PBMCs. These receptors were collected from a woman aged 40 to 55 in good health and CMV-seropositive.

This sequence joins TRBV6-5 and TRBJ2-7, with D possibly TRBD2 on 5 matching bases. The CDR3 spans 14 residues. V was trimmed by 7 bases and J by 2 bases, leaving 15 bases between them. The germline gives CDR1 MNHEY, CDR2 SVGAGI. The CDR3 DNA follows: TGTGCCAGCACCCCTGCCGGGAAAACCTACGAGCAGTACTTC. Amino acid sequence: CASTPAGKTYEQYF.

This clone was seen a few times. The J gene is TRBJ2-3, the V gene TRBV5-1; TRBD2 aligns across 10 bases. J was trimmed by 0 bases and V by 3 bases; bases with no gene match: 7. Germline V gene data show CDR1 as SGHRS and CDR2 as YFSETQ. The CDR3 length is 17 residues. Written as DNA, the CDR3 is TGCGCCAGCAGCTCCCGGACTAGCGGCCTTAGCACAGATACGCAGTATTTT. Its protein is CASSSRTSGLSTDTQYF.

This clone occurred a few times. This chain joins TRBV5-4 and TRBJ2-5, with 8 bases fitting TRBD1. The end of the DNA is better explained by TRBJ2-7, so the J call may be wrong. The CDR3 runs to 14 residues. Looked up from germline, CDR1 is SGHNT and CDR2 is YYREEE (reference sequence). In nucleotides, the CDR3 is TGTGCCAGCAGCTTCGGACAGGGTACCTACGAGCAGTACTTC. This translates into CASSFGQGTYEQYF.

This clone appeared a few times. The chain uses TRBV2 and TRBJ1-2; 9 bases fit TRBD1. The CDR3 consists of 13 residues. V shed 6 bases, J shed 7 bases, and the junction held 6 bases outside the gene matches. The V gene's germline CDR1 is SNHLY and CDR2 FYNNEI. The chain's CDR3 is CASRPGTGSGYTF. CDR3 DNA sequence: TGTGCCAGCAGGCCCGGGACAGGGAGTGGCTACACCTTC.

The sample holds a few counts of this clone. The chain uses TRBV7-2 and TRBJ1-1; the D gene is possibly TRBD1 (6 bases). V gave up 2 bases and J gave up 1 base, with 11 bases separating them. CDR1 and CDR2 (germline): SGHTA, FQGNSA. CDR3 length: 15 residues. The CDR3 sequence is CASSLNIQGNTEAFF. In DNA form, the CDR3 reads TGTGCCAGCAGCTTAAATATACAGGGGAACACTGAAGCTTTCTTT.

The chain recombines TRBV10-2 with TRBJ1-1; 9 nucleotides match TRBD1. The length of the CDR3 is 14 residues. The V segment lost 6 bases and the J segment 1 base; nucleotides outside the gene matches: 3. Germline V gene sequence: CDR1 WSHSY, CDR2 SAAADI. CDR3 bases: TGCGCCAGCAGATTGACAGGGGGGAACACTGAAGCTTTCTTT. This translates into CASRLTGGNTEAFF.

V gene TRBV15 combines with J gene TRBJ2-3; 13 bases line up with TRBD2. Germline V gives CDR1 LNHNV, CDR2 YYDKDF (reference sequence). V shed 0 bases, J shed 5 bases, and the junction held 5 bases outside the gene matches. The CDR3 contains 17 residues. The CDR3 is CATSRDLLAGGQDTQYF. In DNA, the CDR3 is TGTGCCACCAGCAGAGATTTACTAGCGGGGGGGCAAGATACGCAGTATTTT.

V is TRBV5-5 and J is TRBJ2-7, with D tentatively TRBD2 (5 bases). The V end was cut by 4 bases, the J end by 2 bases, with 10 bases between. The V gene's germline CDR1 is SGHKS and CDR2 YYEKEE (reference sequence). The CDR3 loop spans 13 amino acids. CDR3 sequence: CASSVGSTYEQYF. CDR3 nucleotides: TGTGCCAGCAGCGTGGGGAGTACCTACGAGCAGTACTTC.

CDR3 in amino acids: CASSHYRTGLSTEAFF. CDR3 DNA sequence: TGTGCCAGCAGCCACTACAGGACAGGGTTGAGTACTGAAGCTTTCTTT. The chain links TRBV6-6 to TRBJ1-1, with 8 bases fitting TRBD1. Germline values: CDR1 MNHNY, CDR2 SVGAGI (reference sequence). V shed 6 bases and J 5 bases; nucleotides not matched to a gene: 14. This CDR3 is built from 16 residues.

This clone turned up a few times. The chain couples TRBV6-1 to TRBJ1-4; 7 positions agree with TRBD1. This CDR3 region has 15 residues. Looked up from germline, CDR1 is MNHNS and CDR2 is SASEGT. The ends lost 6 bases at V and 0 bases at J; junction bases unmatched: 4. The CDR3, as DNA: TGTGCCAGCAGCCCCACAGGGGCAACTAATGAAAAACTGTTTTTT. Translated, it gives CASSPTGATNEKLFF.

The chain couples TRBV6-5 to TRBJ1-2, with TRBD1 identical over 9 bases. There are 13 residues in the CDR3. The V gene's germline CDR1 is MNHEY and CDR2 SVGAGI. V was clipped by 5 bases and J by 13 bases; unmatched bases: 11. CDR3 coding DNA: TGTGCCAGCAGTCCCGACGCGGGACAGGGCGTCACCTTC. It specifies CASSPDAGQGVTF.

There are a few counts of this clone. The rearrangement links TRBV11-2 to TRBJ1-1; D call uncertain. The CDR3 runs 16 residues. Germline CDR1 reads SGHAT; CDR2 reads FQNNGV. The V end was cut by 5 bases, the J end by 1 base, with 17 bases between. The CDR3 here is CASSPLGEGSNTEAFF. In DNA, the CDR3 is TGTGCCAGCAGCCCCCTAGGAGAGGGATCGAACACTGAAGCTTTCTTT.

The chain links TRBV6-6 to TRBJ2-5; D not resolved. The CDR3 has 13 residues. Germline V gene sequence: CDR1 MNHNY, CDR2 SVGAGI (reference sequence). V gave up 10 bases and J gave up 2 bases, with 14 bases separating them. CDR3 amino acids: CAIALLEQETQYF. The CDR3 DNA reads TGTGCCATCGCCTTACTTGAACAAGAGACCCAGTACTTC.

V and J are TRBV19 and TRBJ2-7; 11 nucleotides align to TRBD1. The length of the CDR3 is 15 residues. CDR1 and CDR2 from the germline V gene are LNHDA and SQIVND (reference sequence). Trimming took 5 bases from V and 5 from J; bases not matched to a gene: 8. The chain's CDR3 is CASSVPGTGGNEQYF. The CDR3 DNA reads TGTGCCAGTAGTGTCCCGGGGACAGGGGGAAACGAGCAGTACTTC.

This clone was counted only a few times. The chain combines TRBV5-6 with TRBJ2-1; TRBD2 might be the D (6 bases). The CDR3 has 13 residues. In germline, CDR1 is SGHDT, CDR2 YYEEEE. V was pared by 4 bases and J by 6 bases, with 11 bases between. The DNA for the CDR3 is TGTGCCAGCAGCCCCTACGGGGGCAATGAGCAGTTCTTC. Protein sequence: CASSPYGGNEQFF.

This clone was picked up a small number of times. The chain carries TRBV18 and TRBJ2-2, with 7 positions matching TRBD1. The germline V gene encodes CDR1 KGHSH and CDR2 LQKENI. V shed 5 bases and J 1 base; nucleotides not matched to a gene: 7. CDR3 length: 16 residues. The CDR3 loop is CASSTTGLGNTGELFF. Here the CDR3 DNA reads TGTGCCAGCTCAACGACAGGGTTGGGGAACACCGGGGAGCTGTTTTTT.

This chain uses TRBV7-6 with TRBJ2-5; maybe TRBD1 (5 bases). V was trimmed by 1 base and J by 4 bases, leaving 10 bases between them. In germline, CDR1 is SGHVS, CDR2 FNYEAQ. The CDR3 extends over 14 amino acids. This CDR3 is CASSLEVQGETQYF. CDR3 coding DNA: TGTGCCAGCAGCTTAGAGGTCCAGGGAGAGACCCAGTACTTC.

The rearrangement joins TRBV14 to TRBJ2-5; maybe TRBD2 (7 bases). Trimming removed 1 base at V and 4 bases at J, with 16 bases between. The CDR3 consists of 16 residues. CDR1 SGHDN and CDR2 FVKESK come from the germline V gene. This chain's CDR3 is CASSQAPWGGLETQYF. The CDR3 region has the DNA TGTGCCAGCAGCCAAGCCCCGTGGGGGGGGCTAGAGACCCAGTACTTC.

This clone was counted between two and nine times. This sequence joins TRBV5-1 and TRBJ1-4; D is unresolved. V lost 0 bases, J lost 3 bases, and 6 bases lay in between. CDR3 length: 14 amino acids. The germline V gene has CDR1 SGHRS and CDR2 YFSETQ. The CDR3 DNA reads TGCGCCAGCAGCTTGGACATATCTAATGAAAAACTGTTTTTT. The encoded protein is CASSLDISNEKLFF.

This CDR3 reads CATSRGGMTEAFF. In nucleotides, the CDR3 is TGTGCCACCAGCAGGGGGGGTATGACTGAAGCTTTCTTT. This chain joins TRBV15 and TRBJ1-1, with D possibly TRBD1 on 5 matching bases. The CDR3 runs to 13 residues. CDR1 is LNHNV, CDR2 YYDKDF, per germline (reference sequence). The V gene lost 3 bases and the J gene lost 5 bases, with 10 bases spanning the gap.

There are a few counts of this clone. The CDR3, as DNA: TGTGCCAGTAGTGGTCGGACAGGCCCCGGGGAGCTGTTTTTT. Its protein product is CASSGRTGPGELFF. This chain joins TRBV19 and TRBJ2-2; 7 bases agree with TRBD1. The junction had 6 bases not matched to a gene; V was cut back by 5 bases and J by 6 bases. Germline lookup yields CDR1 LNHDA and CDR2 SQIVND (reference sequence). The CDR3 runs 14 residues.

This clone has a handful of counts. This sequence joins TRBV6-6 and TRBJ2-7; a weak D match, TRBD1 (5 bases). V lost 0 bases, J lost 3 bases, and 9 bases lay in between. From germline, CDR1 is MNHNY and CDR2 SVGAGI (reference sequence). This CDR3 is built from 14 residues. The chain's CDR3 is CASSYSQGFYEQYF. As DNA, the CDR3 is TGTGCCAGCAGTTACTCCCAGGGTTTCTACGAGCAGTACTTC.

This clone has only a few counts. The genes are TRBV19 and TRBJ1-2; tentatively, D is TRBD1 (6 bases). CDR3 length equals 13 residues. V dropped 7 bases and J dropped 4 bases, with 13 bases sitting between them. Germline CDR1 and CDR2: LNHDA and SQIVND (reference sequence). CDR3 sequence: CASTPEGVYGYTF. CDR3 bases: TGTGCCAGTACTCCAGAGGGGGTCTATGGCTACACCTTC.

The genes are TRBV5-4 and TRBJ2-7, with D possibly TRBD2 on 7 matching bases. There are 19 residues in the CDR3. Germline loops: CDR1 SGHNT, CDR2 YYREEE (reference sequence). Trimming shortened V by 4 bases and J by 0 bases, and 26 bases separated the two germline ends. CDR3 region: CASSPGSGGRNFNSYEQYF. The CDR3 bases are TGTGCCAGCAGCCCGGGGTCGGGGGGCCGAAACTTTAACTCCTACGAGCAGTACTTC.

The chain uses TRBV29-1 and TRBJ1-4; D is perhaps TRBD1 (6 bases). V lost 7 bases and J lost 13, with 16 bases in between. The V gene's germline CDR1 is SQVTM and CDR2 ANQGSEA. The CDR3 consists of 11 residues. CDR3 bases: TGCAGCGCCGGGGAACAACAGGGACTGTTTTTT. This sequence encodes CSAGEQQGLFF.

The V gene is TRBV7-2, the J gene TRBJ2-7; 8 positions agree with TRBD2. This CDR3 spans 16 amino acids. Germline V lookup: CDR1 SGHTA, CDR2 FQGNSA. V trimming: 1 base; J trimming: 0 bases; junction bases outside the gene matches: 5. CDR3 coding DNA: TGTGCCAGCAGCTTAGGGCGGGGGGCTAACTCCTACGAGCAGTACTTC. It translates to CASSLGRGANSYEQYF.

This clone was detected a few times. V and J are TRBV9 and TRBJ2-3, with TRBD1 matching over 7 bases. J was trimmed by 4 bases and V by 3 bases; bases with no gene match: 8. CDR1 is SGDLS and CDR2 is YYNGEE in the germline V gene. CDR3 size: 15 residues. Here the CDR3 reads CASSATGVGPDTQYF. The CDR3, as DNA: TGTGCCAGCAGCGCTACAGGGGTCGGGCCAGATACGCAGTATTTT. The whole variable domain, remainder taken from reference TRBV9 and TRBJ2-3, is DSGVTQTPKHLITATGQRVTLRCSPRSGDLSVYWYQQSLDQGLQFLIQYYNGEERAKGNILERFSAQQFPDLHSELNLSSLELGDSALYFCASSATGVGPDTQYFGPGTRLTVL.

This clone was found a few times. CDR3 sequence reads: CAISEWVGGETYEQYF. The CDR3 DNA reads TGTGCCATCAGTGAATGGGTGGGGGGGGAGACCTACGAGCAGTACTTC. The chain couples TRBV10-3 to TRBJ2-7, with 7 bases aligning to TRBD2. With V trimmed by 3 bases and J by 2 bases, 10 bases remained unmatched. CDR1 and CDR2 from the germline V gene are ENHRY and SYGVKD. This CDR3 has 16 residues.

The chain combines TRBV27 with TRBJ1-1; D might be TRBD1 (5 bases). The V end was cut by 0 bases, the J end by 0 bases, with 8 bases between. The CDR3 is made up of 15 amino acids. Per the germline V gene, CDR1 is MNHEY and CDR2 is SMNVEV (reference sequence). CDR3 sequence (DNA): TGTGCCAGCAGTTTATCGGGGGGGGTGAACACTGAAGCTTTCTTT. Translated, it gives CASSLSGGVNTEAFF.

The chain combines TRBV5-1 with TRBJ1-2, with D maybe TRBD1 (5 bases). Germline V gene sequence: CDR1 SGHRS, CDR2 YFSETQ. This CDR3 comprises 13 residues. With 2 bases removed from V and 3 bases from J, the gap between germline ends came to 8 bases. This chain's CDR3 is CASSFGGDYGYTF. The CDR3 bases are TGCGCCAGCAGCTTCGGGGGGGACTATGGCTACACCTTC.

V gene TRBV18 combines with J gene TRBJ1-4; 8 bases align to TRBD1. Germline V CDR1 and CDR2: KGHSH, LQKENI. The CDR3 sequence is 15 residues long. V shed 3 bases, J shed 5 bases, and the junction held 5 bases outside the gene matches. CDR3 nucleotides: TGTGCCAGCTCACCGCCCGGGACAGGCAATGAAAAACTGTTTTTT. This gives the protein CASSPPGTGNEKLFF.